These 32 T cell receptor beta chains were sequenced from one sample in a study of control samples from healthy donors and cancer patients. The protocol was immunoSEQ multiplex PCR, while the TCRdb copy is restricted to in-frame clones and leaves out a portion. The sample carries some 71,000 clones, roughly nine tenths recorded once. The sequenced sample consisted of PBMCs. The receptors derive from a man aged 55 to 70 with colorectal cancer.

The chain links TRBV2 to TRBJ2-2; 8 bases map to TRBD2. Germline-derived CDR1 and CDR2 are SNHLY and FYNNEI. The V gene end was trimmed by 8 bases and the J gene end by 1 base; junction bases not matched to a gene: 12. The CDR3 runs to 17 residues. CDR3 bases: TGTGCCAGCCTCTTGGGTGTAGCGGGGTGGAACACCGGGGAGCTGTTTTTT. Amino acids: CASLLGVAGWNTGELFF. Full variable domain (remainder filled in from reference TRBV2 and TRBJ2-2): EPEVTQTPSHQVTQMGQEVILRCVPISNHLYFYWYRQILGQKVEFLVSFYNNEISEKSEIFDDQFSVERPDGSNFTLKIRSTKLEDSAMYFCASLLGVAGWNTGELFFGEGSRLTVL.

The CDR3 nucleotides read TGTGCCAGCAGCTTAGGAAACCAGGGGACTGAAGCTTTCTTT. This gives the protein CASSLGNQGTEAFF. The chain combines TRBV7-9 with TRBJ1-1; D is possibly TRBD1 (6 bases). V gave up 1 base and J gave up 5 bases, with 11 bases separating them. This CDR3 is built from 14 residues. Germline V lookup: CDR1 SEHNR, CDR2 FQNEAQ (reference sequence).

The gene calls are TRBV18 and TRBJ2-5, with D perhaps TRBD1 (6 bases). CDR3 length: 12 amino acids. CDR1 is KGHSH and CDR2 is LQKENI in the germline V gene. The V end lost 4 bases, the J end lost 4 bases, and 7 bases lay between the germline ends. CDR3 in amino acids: CASSQGGETQYF. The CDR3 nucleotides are TGTGCCAGCTCACAAGGGGGAGAGACCCAGTACTTC.

Here the CDR3 DNA reads TGTGCCAGCAGTAGCACAGCAGGGCCCACAGATACGCAGTATTTT. It yields the protein CASSSTAGPTDTQYF. V gene TRBV7-9 combines with J gene TRBJ2-3; a possible D gene is TRBD1 (5 bases). Looked up from germline, CDR1 is SEHNR and CDR2 is FQNEAQ (reference sequence). Trimming took off 6 bases at V and 2 bases at J, with 15 bases between the two ends. The CDR3 extends over 15 amino acids.

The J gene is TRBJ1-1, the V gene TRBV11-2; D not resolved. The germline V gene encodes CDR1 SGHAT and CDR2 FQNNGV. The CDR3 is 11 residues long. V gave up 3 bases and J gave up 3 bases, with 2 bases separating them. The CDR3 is CASSFHTEAFF. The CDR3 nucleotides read TGTGCCAGCAGCTTCCACACTGAAGCTTTCTTT.

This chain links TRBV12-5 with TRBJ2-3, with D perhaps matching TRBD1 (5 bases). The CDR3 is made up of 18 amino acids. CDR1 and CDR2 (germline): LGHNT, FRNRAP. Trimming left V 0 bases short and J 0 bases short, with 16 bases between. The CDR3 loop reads CASGLVPDGATSTDTQYF. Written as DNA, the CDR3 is TGTGCTAGTGGTTTGGTTCCCGATGGGGCGACTAGCACAGATACGCAGTATTTT. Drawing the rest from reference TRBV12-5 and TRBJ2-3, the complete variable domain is DARVTQTPRHKVTEMGQEVTMRCQPILGHNTVFWYRQTMMQGLELLAYFRNRAPLDDSGMPKDRFSAEMPDATLATLKIQPSEPRDSAVYFCASGLVPDGATSTDTQYFGPGTRLTVL.

CDR3 DNA sequence: TGTGCCAGCAGGACAGGGGGCGTCTCAGATACGCAGTATTTT. Protein: CASRTGGVSDTQYF. J is TRBJ2-3 and V is TRBV5-4, with 10 positions matching TRBD1. This CDR3 comprises 14 residues. The trim removed 5 bases at V and 4 bases at J, leaving 4 bases unmatched. CDR1 is SGHNT and CDR2 is YYREEE in the germline V gene (reference sequence).

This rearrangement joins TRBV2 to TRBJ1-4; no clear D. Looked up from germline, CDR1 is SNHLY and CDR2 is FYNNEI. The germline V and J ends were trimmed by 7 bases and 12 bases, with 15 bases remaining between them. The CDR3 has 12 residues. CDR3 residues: CASNLEGGELFF. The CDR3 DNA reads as TGTGCCAGCAACCTAGAAGGTGGAGAACTGTTTTTT. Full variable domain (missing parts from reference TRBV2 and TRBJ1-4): EPEVTQTPSHQVTQMGQEVILRCVPISNHLYFYWYRQILGQKVEFLVSFYNNEISEKSEIFDDQFSVERPDGSNFTLKIRSTKLEDSAMYFCASNLEGGELFFGSGTQLSVL.

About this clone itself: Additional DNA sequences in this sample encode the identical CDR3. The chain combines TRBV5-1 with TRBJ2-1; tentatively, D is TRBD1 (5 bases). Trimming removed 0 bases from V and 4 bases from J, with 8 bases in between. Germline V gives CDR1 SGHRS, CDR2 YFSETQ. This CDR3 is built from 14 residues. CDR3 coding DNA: TGCGCCAGCAGCTTGGGACAGCAGTACAATGAGCAGTTCTTC. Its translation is CASSLGQQYNEQFF.

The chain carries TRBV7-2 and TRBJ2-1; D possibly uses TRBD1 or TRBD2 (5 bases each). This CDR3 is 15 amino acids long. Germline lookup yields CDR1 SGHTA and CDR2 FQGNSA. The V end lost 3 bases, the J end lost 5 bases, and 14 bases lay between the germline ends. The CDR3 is CASSLHRDGNNEQFF. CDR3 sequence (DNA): TGTGCCAGCAGCTTGCACCGGGACGGAAACAATGAGCAGTTCTTC.

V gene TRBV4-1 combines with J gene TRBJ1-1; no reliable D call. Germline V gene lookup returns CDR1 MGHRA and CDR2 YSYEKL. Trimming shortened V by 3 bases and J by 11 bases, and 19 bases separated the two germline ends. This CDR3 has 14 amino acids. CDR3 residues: CASSHPLTDAGAFF. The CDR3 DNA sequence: TGCGCCAGCAGCCATCCATTAACAGACGCTGGGGCTTTCTTT.

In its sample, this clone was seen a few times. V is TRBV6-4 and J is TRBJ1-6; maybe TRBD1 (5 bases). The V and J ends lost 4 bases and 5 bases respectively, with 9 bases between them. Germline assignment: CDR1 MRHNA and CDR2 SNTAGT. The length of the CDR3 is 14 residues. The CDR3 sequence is CASSVGTDNSPLHF. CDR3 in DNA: TGTGCCAGCAGTGTTGGGACGGATAATTCACCCCTCCACTTT.

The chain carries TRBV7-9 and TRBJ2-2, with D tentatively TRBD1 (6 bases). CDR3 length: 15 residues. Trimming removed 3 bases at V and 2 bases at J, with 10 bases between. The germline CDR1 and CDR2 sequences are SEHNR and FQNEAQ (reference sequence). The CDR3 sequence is CASSLAQGNTGELFF. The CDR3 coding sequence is TGTGCCAGCAGCTTGGCACAGGGAAACACCGGGGAGCTGTTTTTT.

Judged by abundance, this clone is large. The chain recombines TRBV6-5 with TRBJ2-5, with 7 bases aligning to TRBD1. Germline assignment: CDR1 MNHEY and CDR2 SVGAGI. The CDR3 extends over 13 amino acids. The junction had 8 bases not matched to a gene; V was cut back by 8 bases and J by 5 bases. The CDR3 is CASVGQLWETQYF. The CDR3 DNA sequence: TGTGCCAGCGTGGGACAGCTGTGGGAGACCCAGTACTTC.

The CDR3 protein is CASSATGATEAFF. CDR3 nucleotide sequence: TGTGCCAGCAGTGCGACAGGGGCCACTGAAGCTTTCTTT. The rearrangement links TRBV6-6 to TRBJ1-1; 8 bases fit TRBD1. In germline, CDR1 is MNHNY, CDR2 SVGAGI (reference sequence). The CDR3 consists of 13 residues. V shed 5 bases and J 4 bases; nucleotides not matched to a gene: 3.

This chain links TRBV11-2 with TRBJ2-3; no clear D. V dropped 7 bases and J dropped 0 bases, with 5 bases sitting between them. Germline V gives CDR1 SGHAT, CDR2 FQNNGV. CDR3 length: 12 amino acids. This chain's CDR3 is CASTSSTDTQYF. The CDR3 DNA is TGTGCCAGCACTAGTAGCACAGATACGCAGTATTTT.

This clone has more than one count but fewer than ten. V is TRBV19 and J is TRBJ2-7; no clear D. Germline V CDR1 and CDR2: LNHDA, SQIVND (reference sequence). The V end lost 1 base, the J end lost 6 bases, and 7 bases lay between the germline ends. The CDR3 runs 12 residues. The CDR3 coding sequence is TGTGCCAGTAGTATAGGGGGTGGCGAGCAGTACTTC. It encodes CASSIGGGEQYF.

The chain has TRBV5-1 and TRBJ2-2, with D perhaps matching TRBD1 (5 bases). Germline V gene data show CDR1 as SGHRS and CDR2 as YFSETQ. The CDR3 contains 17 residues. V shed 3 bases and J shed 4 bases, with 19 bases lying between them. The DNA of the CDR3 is TGCGCCAGCAGCTCCACTGGGCAGGGAACAACCACCGGGGAGCTGTTTTTT. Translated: CASSSTGQGTTTGELFF.

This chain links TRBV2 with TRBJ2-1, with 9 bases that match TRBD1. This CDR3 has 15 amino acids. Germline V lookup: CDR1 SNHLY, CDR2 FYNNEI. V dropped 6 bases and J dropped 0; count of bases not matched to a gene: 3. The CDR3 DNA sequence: TGTGCCAGCAGCCTGGGACAGGGCTCCTACAATGAGCAGTTCTTC. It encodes CASSLGQGSYNEQFF.

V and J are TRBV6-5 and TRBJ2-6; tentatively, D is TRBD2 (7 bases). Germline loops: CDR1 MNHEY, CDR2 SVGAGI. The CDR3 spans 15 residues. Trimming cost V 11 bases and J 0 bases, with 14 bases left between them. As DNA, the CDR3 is TGTGCCTCCGGGGGGCTTTCCTCTGGGGCCAACGTCCTGACTTTC. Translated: CASGGLSSGANVLTF.

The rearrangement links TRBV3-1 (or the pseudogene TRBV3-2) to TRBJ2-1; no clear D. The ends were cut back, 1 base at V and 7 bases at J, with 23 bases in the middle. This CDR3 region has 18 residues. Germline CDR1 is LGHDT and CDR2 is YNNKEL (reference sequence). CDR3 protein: CASSQAPLSRSRSNEQFF. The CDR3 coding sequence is TGTGCCAGCAGCCAAGCGCCTCTTAGCCGCTCGAGATCGAATGAGCAGTTCTTC.

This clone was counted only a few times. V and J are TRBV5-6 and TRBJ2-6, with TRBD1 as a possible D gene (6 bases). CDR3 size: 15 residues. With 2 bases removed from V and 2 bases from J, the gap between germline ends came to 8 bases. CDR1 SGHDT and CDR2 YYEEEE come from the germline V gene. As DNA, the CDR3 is TGTGCCAGCAGCTTCCGACAGGCTGGGGCCAACGTCCTGACTTTC. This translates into CASSFRQAGANVLTF.

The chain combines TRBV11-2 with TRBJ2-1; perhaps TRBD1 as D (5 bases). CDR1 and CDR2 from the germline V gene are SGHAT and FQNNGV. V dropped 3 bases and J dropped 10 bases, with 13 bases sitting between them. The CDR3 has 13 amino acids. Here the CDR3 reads CASSFVRGREQFF. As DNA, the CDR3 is TGTGCCAGCAGCTTTGTTAGGGGCAGGGAGCAGTTCTTC.

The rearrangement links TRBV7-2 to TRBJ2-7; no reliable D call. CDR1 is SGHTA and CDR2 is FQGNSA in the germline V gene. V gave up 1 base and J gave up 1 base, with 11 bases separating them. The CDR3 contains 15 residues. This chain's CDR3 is CASSLGRTSSYEQYF. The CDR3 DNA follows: TGTGCCAGCAGCTTAGGCCGGACGAGTTCCTACGAGCAGTACTTC.

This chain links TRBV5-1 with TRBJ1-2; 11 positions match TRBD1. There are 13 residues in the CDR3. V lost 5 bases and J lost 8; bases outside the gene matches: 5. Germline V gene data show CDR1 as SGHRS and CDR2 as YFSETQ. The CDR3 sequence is CASSRGTGGGYTF. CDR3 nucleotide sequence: TGCGCCAGCAGTCGAGGGACAGGGGGAGGCTACACCTTC.

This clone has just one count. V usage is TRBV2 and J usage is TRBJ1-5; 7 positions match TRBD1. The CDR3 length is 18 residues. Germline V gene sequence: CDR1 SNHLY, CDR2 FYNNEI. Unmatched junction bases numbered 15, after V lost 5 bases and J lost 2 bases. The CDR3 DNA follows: TGTGCCAGCAGTTCTGAAAGGGGGCAAGGGGGCGGCAATCAGCCCCAGCATTTT. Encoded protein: CASSSERGQGGGNQPQHF.

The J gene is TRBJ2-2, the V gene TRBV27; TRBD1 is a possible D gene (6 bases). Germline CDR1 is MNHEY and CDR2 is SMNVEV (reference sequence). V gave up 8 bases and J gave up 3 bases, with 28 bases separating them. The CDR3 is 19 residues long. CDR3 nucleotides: TGTGCCAGCCAGGGGAGAAAGCCAACACGGGGATTGTACACCGGGGAGCTGTTTTTT. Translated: CASQGRKPTRGLYTGELFF.

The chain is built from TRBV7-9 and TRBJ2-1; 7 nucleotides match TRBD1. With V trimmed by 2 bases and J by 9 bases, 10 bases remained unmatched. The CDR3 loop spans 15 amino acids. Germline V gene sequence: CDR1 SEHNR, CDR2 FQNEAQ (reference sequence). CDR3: CASSLRGQSLVEQFF. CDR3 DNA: TGTGCCAGCAGCTTAAGGGGACAGAGTTTAGTTGAGCAGTTCTTC.

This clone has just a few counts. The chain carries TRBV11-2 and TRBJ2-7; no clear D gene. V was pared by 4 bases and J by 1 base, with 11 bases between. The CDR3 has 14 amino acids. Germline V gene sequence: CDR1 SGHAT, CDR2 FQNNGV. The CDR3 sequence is CASSSGTLSYEQYF. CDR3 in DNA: TGTGCCAGCAGCTCCGGCACCCTATCCTACGAGCAGTACTTC.

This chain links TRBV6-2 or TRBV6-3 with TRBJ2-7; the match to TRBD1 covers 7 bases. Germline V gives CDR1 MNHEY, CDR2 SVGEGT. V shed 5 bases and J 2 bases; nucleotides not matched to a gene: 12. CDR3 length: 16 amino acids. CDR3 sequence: CASSGRRDSLTYEQYF. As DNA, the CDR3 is TGTGCCAGCAGTGGTCGCCGGGACAGCCTGACCTACGAGCAGTACTTC.

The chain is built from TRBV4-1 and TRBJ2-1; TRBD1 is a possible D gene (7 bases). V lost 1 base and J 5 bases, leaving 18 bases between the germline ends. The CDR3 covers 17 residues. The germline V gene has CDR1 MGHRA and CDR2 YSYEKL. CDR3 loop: CASSQAPRGTGNNEQFF. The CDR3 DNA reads TGCGCCAGCAGCCAAGCCCCCAGGGGGACTGGAAACAATGAGCAGTTCTTC.

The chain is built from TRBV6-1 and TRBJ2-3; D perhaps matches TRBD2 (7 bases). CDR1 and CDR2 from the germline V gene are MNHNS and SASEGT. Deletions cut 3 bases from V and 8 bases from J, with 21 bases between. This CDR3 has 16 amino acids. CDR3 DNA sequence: TGTGCCAGCAGTGAGTTGGGGGGGGCCGCGGGAACTACGCAGTATTTT. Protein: CASSELGGAAGTTQYF.